This T cell receptor (beta chain) was retrieved from a study of T cells in Graves' hyperthyroidism and ophthalmopathy. This clonotype has at least ten counts. What it recognizes is unknown. Findings and limits, study-wide: Researchers found most expanded thyroid clonotypes above 0.001 in blood as well.

Amplification of TCR beta CDR3 regions was performed using RNA transcripts as template. HTBI primers were employed in a first-round RT-PCR of the TCR CDR3. Each CDR3 protein is one row after TCRdb ran MiXCR on the multiplex PCR reads. The sample carries approximately 870,000 distinct CDR3 sequences, more than 30% recorded once. CDR3 length: 16 amino acids. V lost 1 base and J lost 5; bases outside the gene matches: 9. Germline CDR1 LGHNA, CDR2 YNFKEQ. J is TRBJ2-5 and V is TRBV4-2; TRBD2 matches 8 bases. The sample was blood. The sequence was obtained from a man in his late teens or twenties with Graves' hyperthyroidism. The CDR3 sequence: CASSQGQRESGETQYF. Written as DNA, the CDR3 is TGTGCCAGCAGCCAAGGACAGCGGGAGTCGGGGGAGACCCAGTACTTC.